This entry lists 3 T cell receptor beta chains sequenced from one sample in a study of Ad26.COV2.S vaccination and SARS-CoV-2 variants. Here immunoSEQ multiplex PCR was the method, and the copy in TCRdb shows in-frame clones only, minus some. The sample records over 110,000 clones, roughly 88% being singletons. Sequenced here: peripheral blood, sampled after recovery from COVID-19. The receptor source for this set is a human donor who had recovered from COVID-19.

The chain uses TRBV9 and TRBJ1-5; maybe TRBD1 (5 bases). Germline lookup yields CDR1 SGDLS and CDR2 YYNGEE. V was clipped by 4 bases and J by 6 bases, with 17 bases between them. The CDR3 totals 15 residues. CDR3 nucleotide sequence: TGTGCCAGCAGCCCTACCACAGGCTCGGGTCAGCCCCAGCATTTT. It encodes CASSPTTGSGQPQHF.

The chain employs TRBV5-4 and TRBJ2-2; D uncertain. CDR3 size: 14 residues. Trimming stripped 0 bases from V and 10 bases from J, with 13 bases between. From germline, CDR1 is SGHNT and CDR2 YYREEE (reference sequence). The CDR3 DNA is TGTGCCAGCAGCTTGGTCGTACGTCCAACGGAGCTGTTTTTT. This codes for CASSLVVRPTELFF.

J is TRBJ1-3 and V is TRBV6-2 or TRBV6-3; no reliable D call. Germline V lookup: CDR1 MNHEY, CDR2 SVGEGT. V lost 0 bases, J lost 7 bases, and 10 bases lay in between. This CDR3 has 14 amino acids. CDR3 in DNA: TGTGCCAGCAGTTACTCGGAGACTTTGAACACCATATATTTT. It translates to CASSYSETLNTIYF.